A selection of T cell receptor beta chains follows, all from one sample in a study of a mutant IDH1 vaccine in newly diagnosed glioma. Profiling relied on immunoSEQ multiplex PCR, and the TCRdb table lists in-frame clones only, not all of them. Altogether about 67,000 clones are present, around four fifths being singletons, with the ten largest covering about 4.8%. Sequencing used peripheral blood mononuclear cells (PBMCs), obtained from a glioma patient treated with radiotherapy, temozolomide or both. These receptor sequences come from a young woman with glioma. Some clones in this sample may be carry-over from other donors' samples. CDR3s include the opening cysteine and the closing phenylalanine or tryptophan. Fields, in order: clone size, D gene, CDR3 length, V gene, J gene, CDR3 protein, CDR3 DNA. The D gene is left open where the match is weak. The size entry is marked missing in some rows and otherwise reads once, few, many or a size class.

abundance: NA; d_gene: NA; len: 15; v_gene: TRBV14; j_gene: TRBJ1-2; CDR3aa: CASSPRGAGYYGYTF; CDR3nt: TGTGCCAGCAGCCCTCGGGGGGCAGGGTACTATGGCTACACCTTC
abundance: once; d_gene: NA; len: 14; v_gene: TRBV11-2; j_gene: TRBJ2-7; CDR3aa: CASSLDSAAHEQYF; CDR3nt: TGTGCCAGCAGCTTAGATAGCGCGGCCCACGAGCAGTACTTC
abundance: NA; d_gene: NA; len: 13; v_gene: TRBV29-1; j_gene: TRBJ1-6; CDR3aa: CSVGHNLNSPLHF; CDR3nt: TGCAGCGTTGGACATAATCTTAATTCACCCCTCCACTTT
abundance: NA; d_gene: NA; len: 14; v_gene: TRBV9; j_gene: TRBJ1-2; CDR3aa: CASSVEAGRTGYTF; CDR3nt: TGTGCCAGCAGCGTAGAGGCAGGGCGGACGGGCTACACCTTC
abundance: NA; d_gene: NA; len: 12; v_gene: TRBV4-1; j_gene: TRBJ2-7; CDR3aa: CASSHSTHEQYF; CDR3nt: TGCGCCAGCAGCCACTCCACCCACGAGCAGTACTTC
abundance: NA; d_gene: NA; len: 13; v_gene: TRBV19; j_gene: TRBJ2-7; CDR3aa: CASSRAWDYEQYF; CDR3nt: TGTGCCAGTAGCCGGGCATGGGACTACGAGCAGTACTTC
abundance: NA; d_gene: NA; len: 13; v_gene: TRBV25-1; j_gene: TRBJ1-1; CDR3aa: CASRGGLNTEAFF; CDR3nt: TGTGCCAGCAGGGGGGGGCTGAACACTGAAGCTTTCTTT
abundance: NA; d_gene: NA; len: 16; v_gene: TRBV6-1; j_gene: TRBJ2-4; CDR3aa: CASSEGFVAGGNIQYF; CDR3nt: TGTGCCAGCAGTGAAGGGTTCGTGGCCGGAGGGAACATTCAGTACTTC
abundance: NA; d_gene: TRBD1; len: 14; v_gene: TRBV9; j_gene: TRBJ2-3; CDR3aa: CASSVGTVTDTQYF; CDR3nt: TGTGCCAGCAGCGTCGGGACAGTCACAGATACGCAGTATTTT
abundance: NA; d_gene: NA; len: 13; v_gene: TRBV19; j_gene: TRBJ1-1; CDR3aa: CASSIGDAGEAFF; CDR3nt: TGTGCCAGTAGTATAGGGGACGCGGGAGAAGCTTTCTTT